This record looks at one T cell receptor beta chain sequence and its context. Its target is unknown. This entry belongs to a study of CD8 T cells in Susac syndrome. The TEMRA cells underwent FACS enrichment, while the CD8+ and CD4+ T cells underwent negative isolation. The study's findings and limits: CD8+ clonal expansion in Susac was maximal in TEMRA cells and in active patients. The total CD8+ repertoires contained approximately 15 Susac-specific public clones, and the CD8+ TEMRA repertoires contained about 5.

Random hexamers served to reverse transcribe roughly 0.45 to 1 ug RNA. Amplification of TCR beta CDR3 spanned 54 Vbeta and 13 Jbeta via immunoSEQ multiplex PCR. In TCRdb, the immunoSEQ multiplex PCR reads were re-called with MiXCR into one record per CDR3 protein. This sample has approximately 190,000 distinct CDR3 sequences; 95% occur once, and the top ten carry less than 0.2%. The specimen was CD8+ T cells from PBMCs. This clonotype was obtained from a human donor with Susac syndrome.

This chain's CDR3 is CASSLDVRTGEETQYF. CDR3 DNA sequence: TGTGCCAGCAGTTTAGACGTCCGGACAGGGGAAGAGACCCAGTACTTC. V and J are TRBV27 and TRBJ2-5; TRBD1 agrees at 9 bases. J lost 3 bases, V lost 2 bases, and 7 bases had no gene match. Germline assignment: CDR1 MNHEY and CDR2 SMNVEV (reference sequence). This CDR3 region has 16 residues.